These 8 T cell receptor beta chains were all obtained from the same sample, sequenced in a study of beta chain features in type 1 diabetes. Whole-study findings and limits: Type 1 diabetes patients showed a moderate but significant shortening of TCRB CDR3s in all four CD4+ subsets.

Expressed TCRB transcripts got sequenced, as all isolated RNA was reverse transcribed. The protocol was immunoSEQ multiplex PCR, while the TCRdb copy is restricted to in-frame clones and leaves out a portion. The sample carries nearly 700,000 clones, around 15% recorded once. These receptors have no identified antigens. The sample consisted of naive CD4+ T cells from blood. The receptors here all came from a man between 18 and 29 years old with type 1 diabetes.

The V call is TRBV6-6, the J call TRBJ1-2; a possible D gene is TRBD1 (5 bases). The germline CDR1 and CDR2 sequences are MNHNY and SVGAGI (reference sequence). Trimming removed 0 bases at V and 3 bases at J, with 11 bases between. This CDR3 contains 15 residues. CDR3: CASSYSGVQDYGYTF. CDR3 bases: TGTGCCAGCAGTTACTCGGGGGTTCAAGACTATGGCTACACCTTC.

This clone was counted between two and nine times. J is TRBJ2-5 and V is TRBV25-1; 10 bases agree with TRBD1. The V and J ends lost 6 bases and 7 bases, in that order; junction bases with no gene match: 8. The CDR3 sequence is 14 residues long. CDR1 and CDR2 (germline): MGHDK, SYGVNS. The CDR3 loop is CASSSGTGALTQYF. The DNA for the CDR3 is TGTGCCAGCAGCTCCGGGACAGGGGCTTTGACCCAGTACTTC.

This clone was seen a handful of times. The genes are TRBV7-8 and TRBJ1-5, with 7 bases matching TRBD1. The V gene's germline CDR1 is SGHVS and CDR2 FQNEAQ. The CDR3 consists of 14 residues. After removal of 4 bases from V and 3 bases from J, the junction contained 3 bases not matched to a gene. The CDR3 is CASSWDSLNQPQHF. The CDR3 bases are TGTGCCAGCAGCTGGGACAGCCTCAATCAGCCCCAGCATTTT.

The CDR3 protein is CAWSVYGAPVSNQPQHF. In DNA form, the CDR3 reads TGTGCCTGGAGTGTATACGGGGCCCCGGTAAGCAATCAGCCCCAGCATTTT. The chain combines TRBV30 with TRBJ1-5; maybe TRBD1 (5 bases). The CDR3 extends over 17 amino acids. CDR1 and CDR2 from the germline V gene are GTSNPN and SVGIG (reference sequence). Trimming stripped 0 bases from V and 1 base from J, with 16 bases between.

A few counts support this clone. This rearrangement joins TRBV9 to TRBJ2-1; no definite D call. Trimming took 1 base from V and 0 from J, leaving 11 bases between them. The CDR3 runs to 16 residues. Looked up from germline, CDR1 is SGDLS and CDR2 is YYNGEE. The CDR3 reads CASSVMGPSSYNEQFF. The CDR3 DNA is TGTGCCAGCAGCGTAATGGGCCCAAGCTCCTACAATGAGCAGTTCTTC.

This clone has a handful of counts. This chain links TRBV19 with TRBJ1-2; D remains ambiguous. The CDR3 runs 13 residues. V lost 4 bases to trimming and J lost 4 bases, with 10 bases between them. Germline CDR1 is LNHDA and CDR2 is SQIVND (reference sequence). The CDR3 region is CASSSHAGYGYTF. CDR3 coding DNA: TGTGCCAGTAGTAGCCATGCTGGCTATGGCTACACCTTC.

This clone was observed a few times. The V gene is TRBV16, the J gene TRBJ1-1, with a possible D match to TRBD1 (6 bases). The CDR3 extends over 13 amino acids. Per germline, CDR1 KGHSY and CDR2 FQNENV. Trimming took off 5 bases at V and 4 bases at J, with 11 bases between the two ends. The CDR3, as DNA: TGTGCCAGCAGCAAAAGGACAGCCACTGAAGCTTTCTTT. Protein: CASSKRTATEAFF.

This clone was seen a few times. This chain joins TRBV7-9 and TRBJ1-4; D is ambiguous. The V end lost 8 bases, the J end lost 3 bases, and 16 bases lay between the germline ends. The CDR3 sequence is 15 residues long. Germline V CDR1 and CDR2: SEHNR, FQNEAQ (reference sequence). In nucleotides, the CDR3 is TGTGCCAGCGTGGGCGGTGTGTCTCCTAATGAAAAACTGTTTTTT. Protein: CASVGGVSPNEKLFF.